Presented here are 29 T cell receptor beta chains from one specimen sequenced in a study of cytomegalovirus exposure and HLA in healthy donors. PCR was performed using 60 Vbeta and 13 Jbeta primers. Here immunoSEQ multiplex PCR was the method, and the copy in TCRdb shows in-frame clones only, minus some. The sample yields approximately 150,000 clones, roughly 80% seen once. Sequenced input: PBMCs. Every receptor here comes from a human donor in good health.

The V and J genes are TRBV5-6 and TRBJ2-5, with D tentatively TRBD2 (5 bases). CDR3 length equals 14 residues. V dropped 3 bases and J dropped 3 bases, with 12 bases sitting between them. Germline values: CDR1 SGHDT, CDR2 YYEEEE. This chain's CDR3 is CASSSGPAEETQYF. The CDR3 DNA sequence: TGTGCCAGCAGCTCAGGACCAGCGGAAGAGACCCAGTACTTC. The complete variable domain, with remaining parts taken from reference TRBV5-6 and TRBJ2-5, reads DAGVTQSPTHLIKTRGQQVTLRCSPKSGHDTVSWYQQALGQGPQFIFQYYEEEERQRGNFPDRFSGHQFPNYSSELNVNALLLGDSALYLCASSSGPAEETQYFGPGTRLLVL.

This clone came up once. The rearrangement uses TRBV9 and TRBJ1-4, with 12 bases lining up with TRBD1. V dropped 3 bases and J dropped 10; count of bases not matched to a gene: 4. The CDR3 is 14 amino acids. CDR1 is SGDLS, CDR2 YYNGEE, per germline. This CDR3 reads CASSEGTGGAKLFF. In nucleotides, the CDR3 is TGTGCCAGCAGCGAAGGGACAGGGGGCGCAAAACTGTTTTTT.

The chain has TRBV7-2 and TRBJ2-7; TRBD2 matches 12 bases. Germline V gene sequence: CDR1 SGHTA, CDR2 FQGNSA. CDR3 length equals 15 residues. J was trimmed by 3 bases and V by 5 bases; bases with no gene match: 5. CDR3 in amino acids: CASSTTSGGNYEQYF. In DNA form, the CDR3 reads TGTGCCAGCAGCACTACTAGCGGGGGGAACTACGAGCAGTACTTC.

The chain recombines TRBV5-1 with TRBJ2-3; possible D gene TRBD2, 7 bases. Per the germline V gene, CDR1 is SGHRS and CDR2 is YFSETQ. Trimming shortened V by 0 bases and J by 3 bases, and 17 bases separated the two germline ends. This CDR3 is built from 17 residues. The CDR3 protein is CASSLAGLADRTDTQYF. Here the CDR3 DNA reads TGCGCCAGCAGCTTGGCCGGGCTAGCGGACAGAACAGATACGCAGTATTTT.

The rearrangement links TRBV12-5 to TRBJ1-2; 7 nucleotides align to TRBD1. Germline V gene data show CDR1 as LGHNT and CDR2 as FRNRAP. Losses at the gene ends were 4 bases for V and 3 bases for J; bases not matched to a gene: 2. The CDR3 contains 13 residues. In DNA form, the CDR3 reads TGTGCTAGTGGTTCACAGGGGTACTATGGCTACACCTTC. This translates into CASGSQGYYGYTF.

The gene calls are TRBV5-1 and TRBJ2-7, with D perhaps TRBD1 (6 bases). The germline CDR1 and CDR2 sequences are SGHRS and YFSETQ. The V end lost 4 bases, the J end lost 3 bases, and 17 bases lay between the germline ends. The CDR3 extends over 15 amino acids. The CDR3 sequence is CASSPLGAANYEQYF. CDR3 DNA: TGCGCCAGCAGCCCCTTGGGGGCGGCCAACTACGAGCAGTACTTC.

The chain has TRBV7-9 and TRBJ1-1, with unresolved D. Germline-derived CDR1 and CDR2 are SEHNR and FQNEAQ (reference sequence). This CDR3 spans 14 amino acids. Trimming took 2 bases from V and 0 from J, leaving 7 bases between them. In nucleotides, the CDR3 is TGTGCCAGCAGCTTACGGTCGGTGAACACTGAAGCTTTCTTT. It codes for CASSLRSVNTEAFF. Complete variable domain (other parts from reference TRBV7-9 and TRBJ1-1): DTGVSQNPRHKITKRGQNVTFRCDPISEHNRLYWYRQTLGQGPEFLTYFQNEAQLEKSRLLSDRFSAERPKGSFSTLEIQRTEQGDSAMYLCASSLRSVNTEAFFGQGTRLTVV.

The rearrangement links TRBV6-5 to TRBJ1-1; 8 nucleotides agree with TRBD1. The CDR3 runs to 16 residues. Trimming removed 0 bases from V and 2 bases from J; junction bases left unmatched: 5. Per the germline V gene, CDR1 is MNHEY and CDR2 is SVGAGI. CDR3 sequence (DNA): TGTGCCAGCAGTTACTCGGGACAGGCGATTAACACTGAAGCTTTCTTT. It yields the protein CASSYSGQAINTEAFF.

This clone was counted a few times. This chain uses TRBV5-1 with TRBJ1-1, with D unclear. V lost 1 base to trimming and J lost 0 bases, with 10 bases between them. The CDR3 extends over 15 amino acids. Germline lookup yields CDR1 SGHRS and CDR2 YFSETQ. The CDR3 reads CASSLNTGMNTEAFF. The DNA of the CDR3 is TGCGCCAGCAGCTTGAATACGGGGATGAACACTGAAGCTTTCTTT.

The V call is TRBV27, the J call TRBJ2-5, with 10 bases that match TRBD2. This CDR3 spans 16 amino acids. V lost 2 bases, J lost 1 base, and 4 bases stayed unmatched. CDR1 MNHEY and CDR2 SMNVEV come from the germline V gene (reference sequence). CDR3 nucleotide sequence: TGTGCCAGCAGTTTAGAGCGGGGGGGCTCCCAAGAGACCCAGTACTTC. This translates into CASSLERGGSQETQYF.

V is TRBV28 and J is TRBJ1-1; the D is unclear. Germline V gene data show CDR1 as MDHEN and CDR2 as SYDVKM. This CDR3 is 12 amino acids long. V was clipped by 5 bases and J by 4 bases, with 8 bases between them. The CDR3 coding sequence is TGTGCCAGCAGTACAGAGATCACTGAAGCTTTCTTT. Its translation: CASSTEITEAFF.

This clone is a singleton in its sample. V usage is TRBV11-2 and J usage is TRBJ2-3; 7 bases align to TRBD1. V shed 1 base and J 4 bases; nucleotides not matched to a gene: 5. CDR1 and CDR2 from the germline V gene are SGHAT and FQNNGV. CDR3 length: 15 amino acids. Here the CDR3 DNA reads TGTGCCAGCAGCTTAGGACAGGGTATCCCAGATACGCAGTATTTT. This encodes CASSLGQGIPDTQYF. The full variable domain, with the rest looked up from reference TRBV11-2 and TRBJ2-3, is EAGVAQSPRYKIIEKRQSVAFWCNPISGHATLYWYQQILGQGPKLLIQFQNNGVVDDSQLPKDRFSAERLKGVDSTLKIQPAKLEDSAVYLCASSLGQGIPDTQYFGPGTRLTVL.

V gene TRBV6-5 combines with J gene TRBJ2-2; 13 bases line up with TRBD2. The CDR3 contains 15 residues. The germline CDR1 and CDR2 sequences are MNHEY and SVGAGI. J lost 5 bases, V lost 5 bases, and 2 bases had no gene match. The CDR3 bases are TGTGCCAGCAGTCGACTAGCGGGGGGAACCGGGGAGCTGTTTTTT. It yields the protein CASSRLAGGTGELFF.

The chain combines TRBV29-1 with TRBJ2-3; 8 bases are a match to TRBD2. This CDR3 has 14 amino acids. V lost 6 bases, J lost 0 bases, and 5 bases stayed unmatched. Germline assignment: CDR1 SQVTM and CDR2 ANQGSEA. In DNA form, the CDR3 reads TGCAGCGTCTCGGGGGGGCAAAGCACAGATACGCAGTATTTT. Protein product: CSVSGGQSTDTQYF.

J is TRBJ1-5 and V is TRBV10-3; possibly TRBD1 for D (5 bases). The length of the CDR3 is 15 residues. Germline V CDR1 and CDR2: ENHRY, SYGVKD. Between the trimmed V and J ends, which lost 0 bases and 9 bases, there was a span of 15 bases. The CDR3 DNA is TGTGCCATCAGTGAGTCAAGCAGGGAACTTTCGCCCCAGCATTTT. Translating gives CAISESSRELSPQHF.

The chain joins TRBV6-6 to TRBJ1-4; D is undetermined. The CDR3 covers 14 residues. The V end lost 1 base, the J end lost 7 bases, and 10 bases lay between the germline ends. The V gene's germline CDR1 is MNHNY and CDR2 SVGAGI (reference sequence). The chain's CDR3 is CASSYLQGLEKLFF. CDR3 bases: TGTGCCAGCAGTTACTTGCAAGGACTTGAAAAACTGTTTTTT.

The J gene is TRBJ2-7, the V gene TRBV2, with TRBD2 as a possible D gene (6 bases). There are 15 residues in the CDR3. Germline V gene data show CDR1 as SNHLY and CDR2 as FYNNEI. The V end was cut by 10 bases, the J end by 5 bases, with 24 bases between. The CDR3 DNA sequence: TGTGCCACCCGGGGAGTAGTTGGGGACTTCGACGAGCAGTACTTC. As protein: CATRGVVGDFDEQYF.

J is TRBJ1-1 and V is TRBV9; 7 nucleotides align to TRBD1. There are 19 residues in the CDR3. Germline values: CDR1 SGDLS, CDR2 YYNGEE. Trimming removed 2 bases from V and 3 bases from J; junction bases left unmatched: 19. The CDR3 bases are TGTGCCAGCAGCGTTATGACAGGGAGTGCCGTCGGCCCCTACACTGAAGCTTTCTTT. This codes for CASSVMTGSAVGPYTEAFF. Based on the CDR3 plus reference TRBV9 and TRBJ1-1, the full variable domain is DSGVTQTPKHLITATGQRVTLRCSPRSGDLSVYWYQQSLDQGLQFLIQYYNGEERAKGNILERFSAQQFPDLHSELNLSSLELGDSALYFCASSVMTGSAVGPYTEAFFGQGTRLTVV.

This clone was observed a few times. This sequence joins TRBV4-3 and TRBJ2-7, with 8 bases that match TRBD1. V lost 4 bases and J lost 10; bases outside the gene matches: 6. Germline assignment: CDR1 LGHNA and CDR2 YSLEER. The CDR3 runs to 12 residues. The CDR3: CASSPGTGFQYF. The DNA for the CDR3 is TGCGCCAGCAGCCCTGGGACAGGTTTTCAGTACTTC.

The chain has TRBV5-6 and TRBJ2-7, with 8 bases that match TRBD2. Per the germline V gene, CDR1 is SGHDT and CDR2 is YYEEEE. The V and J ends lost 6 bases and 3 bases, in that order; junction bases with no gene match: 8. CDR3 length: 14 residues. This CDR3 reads CASKTGGKGYEQYF. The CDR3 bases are TGTGCCAGCAAAACGGGGGGGAAGGGCTACGAGCAGTACTTC.

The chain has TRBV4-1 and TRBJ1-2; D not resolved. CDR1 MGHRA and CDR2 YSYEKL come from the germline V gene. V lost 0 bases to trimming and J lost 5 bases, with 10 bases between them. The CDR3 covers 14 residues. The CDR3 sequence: CASSQEPYEYGYTF. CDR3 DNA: TGCGCCAGCAGCCAAGAACCCTACGAGTATGGCTACACCTTC.

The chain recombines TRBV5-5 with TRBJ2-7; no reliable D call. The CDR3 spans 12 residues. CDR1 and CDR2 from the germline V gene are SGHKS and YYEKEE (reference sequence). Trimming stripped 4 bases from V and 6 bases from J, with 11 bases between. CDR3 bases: TGTGCCAGCAGCCAGGCCCTCCTCGAGCAGTACTTC. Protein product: CASSQALLEQYF.

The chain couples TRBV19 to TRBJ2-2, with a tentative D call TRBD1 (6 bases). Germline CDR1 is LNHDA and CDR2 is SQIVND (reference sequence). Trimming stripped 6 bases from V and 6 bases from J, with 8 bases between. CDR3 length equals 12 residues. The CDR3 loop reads CASRQGSGELFF. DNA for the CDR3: TGTGCCAGTAGGCAGGGGTCCGGGGAGCTGTTTTTT.

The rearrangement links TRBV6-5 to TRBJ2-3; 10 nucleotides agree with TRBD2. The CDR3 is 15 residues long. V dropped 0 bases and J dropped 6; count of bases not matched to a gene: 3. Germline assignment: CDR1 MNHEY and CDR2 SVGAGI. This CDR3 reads CASSYSGLAVDTQYF. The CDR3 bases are TGTGCCAGCAGTTACTCTGGACTAGCGGTCGATACGCAGTATTTT.

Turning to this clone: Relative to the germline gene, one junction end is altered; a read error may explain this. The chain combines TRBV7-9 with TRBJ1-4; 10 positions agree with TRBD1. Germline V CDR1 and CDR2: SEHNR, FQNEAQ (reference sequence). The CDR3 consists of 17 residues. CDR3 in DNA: TGTTCCAGCAGCCCCGACAGGGGGCGTGTCACTAATGAAAAACTGTTTTTT. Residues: CSSSPDRGRVTNEKLFF. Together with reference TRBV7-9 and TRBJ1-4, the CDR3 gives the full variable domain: DTGVSQNPRHKITKRGQNVTFRCDPISEHNRLYWYRQTLGQGPEFLTYFQNEAQLEKSRLLSDRFSAERPKGSFSTLEIQRTEQGDSAMYLCSSSPDRGRVTNEKLFFGSGTQLSVL.

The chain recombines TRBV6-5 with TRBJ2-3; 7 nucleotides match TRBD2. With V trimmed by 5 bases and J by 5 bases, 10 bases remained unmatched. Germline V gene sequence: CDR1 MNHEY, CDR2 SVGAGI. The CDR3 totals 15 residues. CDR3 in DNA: TGTGCCAGCAGTGGCGAACTAGCGCCAAGAGATACGCAGTATTTT. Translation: CASSGELAPRDTQYF.

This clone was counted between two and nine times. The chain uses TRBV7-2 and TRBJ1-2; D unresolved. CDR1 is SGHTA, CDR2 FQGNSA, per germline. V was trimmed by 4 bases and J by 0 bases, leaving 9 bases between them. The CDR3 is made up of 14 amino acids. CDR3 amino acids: CASSSLTANYGYTF. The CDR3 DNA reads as TGTGCCAGCAGCTCCTTGACTGCTAACTATGGCTACACCTTC.

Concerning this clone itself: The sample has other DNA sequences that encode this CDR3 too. The CDR3 loop reads CASSLGSDGYTF. The CDR3 coding sequence is TGTGCCAGCAGCTTAGGGTCGGATGGCTACACCTTC. The chain links TRBV7-9 to TRBJ1-2; D not resolved. With 1 base removed from V and 6 bases from J, the gap between germline ends came to 6 bases. The CDR3 covers 12 residues. The germline V gene encodes CDR1 SEHNR and CDR2 FQNEAQ (reference sequence). The full variable domain, in which reference TRBV7-9 and TRBJ1-2 provide the parts outside the CDR3, is DTGVSQNPRHKITKRGQNVTFRCDPISEHNRLYWYRQTLGQGPEFLTYFQNEAQLEKSRLLSDRFSAERPKGSFSTLEIQRTEQGDSAMYLCASSLGSDGYTFGSGTRLTVV.

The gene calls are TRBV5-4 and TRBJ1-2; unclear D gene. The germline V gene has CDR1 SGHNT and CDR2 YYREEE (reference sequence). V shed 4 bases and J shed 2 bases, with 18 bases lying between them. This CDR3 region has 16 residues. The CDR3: CASSLYRPGANYGYTF. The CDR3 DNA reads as TGTGCCAGCAGCCTCTATAGACCGGGAGCCAACTATGGCTACACCTTC.